This entry is about one T cell receptor (beta chain). The target of this receptor is not known. Base quality data are lacking; no much larger clone is found one base away. The entry originates in a study of T cell responses to AZD1222 COVID-19 vaccine (dated by TCRdb to the early 2020s). Regarding the study in general: A total of just over 230 trial participants underwent TCR sequencing, of whom some 210 received two doses of AZD1222 and about 26 received two doses of the MenACWY control vaccine. Trial participants were enrolled by age into subgroups of 18-55, 56-69 and 70-plus years, and about 150, 27 and 61 TCR-sequenced participants, respectively, were included in these subgroups. Findings and caveats that apply to the study as a whole: CD4 TCRs associated with the vaccine covered the entire spike protein, and the dominant responses were in regions 160-218 and 743-854. Because no day 14 peak-response samples were available, repertoires were characterized only after the peak T cell response. After two AZD1222 doses, spike-specific TCR breadth and depth were significantly higher than at day 0 and than in MenACWY recipients. Conclusions about previously exposed vaccinees are limited because only six or seven AZD1222 recipients were SARS-CoV-2 seropositive at baseline. Most participants were white British and females outnumbered males, and the authors suggested that clonal diversity may have been underestimated. Reportedly, almost half of the unique spike-specific TCRs recognized epitopes lying outside the regions that are mutated in the B.1.351 and B.1.1.7 variants. In the small 56-69-year group, the increase in depth fell short of significance, most likely because of low power.

The sample's time point label is to be understood as: baseline before first vaccination. Interpreted using the paper, the treatment or condition label stands for: meningococcal conjugate vaccine given as trial control. The vaccinee samples were drawn from two UK trials, COV001 and COV002, one of which was a single-blind randomized controlled phase 2/3 trial testing AZD1222 (ChAdOx1 nCoV-19) in healthy adults. Trial participant PBMC samples were collected at day 0 and day 28 after the second dose for TCRbeta chain sequencing. The germline ends are 16 bases apart after V is trimmed by 3 bases and J by 4 bases. The germline V gene encodes CDR1 SGHRS and CDR2 YFSETQ. Inclusive of the bounding cysteine and phenylalanine, the CDR3 is 15 residues long. The only DNA kept is the CDR3, 45 bases in frame from the first base. The CDR3 regions of human TCRbeta chains were subjected to immunosequencing. The original pipeline was this. Repertoire TCRs were matched against a reference library of SARS-CoV-2-specific TCRs generated with the MIRA antigen-specificity platform. Breadth was defined as the fraction of unique TCRs that were SARS-CoV-2-associated, and depth was defined as the fraction of total T cells that were SARS-CoV-2-associated. Using the MIRA data, each spike-specific TCR was assigned both to the spike region to which the TCR was reactive and to a CD4 or CD8 class. Log10-transformed breadth and depth values were compared by one-way ANOVA with Sidak's multiple comparisons tests. Entries here come from immuneACCESS through TCRdb and include only in-frame sequences with V and J called. Some clones fail to appear in such tables; in the studies checked, an unresolved V gene covers under half of the shortfall, and the cause of the remainder is unknown. The V and J calls and the clone size are those of that table, but D and trimming were determined from the DNA. Counted in this sample were 150,000 or so clones; approximately 87% of them appeared once. The ten most abundant clones make up roughly 5% of the sample.

The chain uses TRBV5-1 and TRBJ1-1; no D gene is confidently identified. The sequences come from peripheral blood, collected on day 0 of MenACWY control vaccination. The clonotype comes from an adult in good health. The CDR3 region reads CASSSGLDDTTEAFF. The DNA reads as follows: TGCGCCAGCAGCTCAGGTCTTGATGATACCACTGAAGCTTTCTTT.